This T cell receptor beta chain was captured by sequencing in a study of Ad26.COV2.S vaccination and SARS-CoV-2 variants (dated by TCRdb to about 2021). As for the study more broadly: Vaccine-arm donors were drawn from COV1001, a multicentre, randomized, double-blind, placebo-controlled phase I-IIa trial of Ad26.COV2.S in healthy adults. Participants in the trial were split at random into five groups of five each, receiving low-dose or high-dose Ad26.COV2.S once or twice, or else placebo on both occasions. Sequencing of the TCRbeta repertoire served to evaluate the specificity and breadth of SARS-CoV-2-reactive T cell receptors following Ad26.COV2.S vaccination. Ad26.COV2.S was administered intramuscularly at 5 x 10^10 or 1 x 10^11 viral particles, either as a single shot or as two shots given 56 days apart. Throughout the experiments and outcome assessment, investigators stayed blinded to trial group allocation. The TCR-sequenced set comprised approximately 32 samples: around 20 Ad26.COV2.S vaccine recipients, 5 placebo recipients and 8 SARS-CoV-2 convalescent individuals. The study at large found these results: It was noted by the authors that total T cell responses may have been underestimated by the TCR breadth and depth analyses. Comparing responses between vaccine doses or regimens was not something the study was powered to do. After vaccination, substantial breadth of spike-specific CD8+ and CD4+ T cell responses was reported. Spike-specific TCR breadth was higher in Ad26.COV2.S recipients than in placebo recipients (P = 0.0014). Vaccine and placebo recipients had comparable non-spike TCR breadth, which fits with the vaccine containing only spike.

A word on this clone: The antigen this receptor binds is unknown. Qualities for individual bases were not recorded, and no much larger clone is one base off.

TCRbeta CDR3 regions were sequenced with the immunoSEQ Assay. After extraction, genomic DNA underwent amplification by bias-controlled multiplex PCR, followed by high-throughput sequencing. As for how the authors treated the data: To quantify the absolute abundance of each unique TCRbeta CDR3 region, sequences were collapsed and filtered. T cell fraction was estimated by normalizing TCRbeta template counts to usable DNA, with usable DNA measured through amplification of reference genes found in all nucleated cells. Repertoire TCRs were annotated as SARS-CoV-2-specific when V gene, CDR3 amino acid sequence and J gene were exactly matched to a known reactive TCR set. The reference SARS-CoV-2 TCR set was obtained from MIRA and was filtered for enrichment in COVID-19-positive ImmuneCODE repertoires, whereby public or cross-reactive TCRs were removed. Using the MIRA antigens, annotated TCRs were further analysed by specific ORF or by position within an ORF. Breadth was defined as annotated unique rearrangements over total unique productive rearrangements; depth was the summed frequency of those rearrangements. Two-sided Wilcoxon rank-sum tests were applied when comparing TCR breadth between groups. TCRdb limited this immuneACCESS table to in-frame rearrangements with V and J called. A share of clones is missing; checked studies link under half to unresolved V genes, and the rest is unexplained. That table gives V, J and clone size, and the DNA gave D and trimming. The sample profile shows more than 300,000 clones; 70% to 90% of them were found once. The top ten constitute 2% to 2.5% of the sample.

Per the publication, the treatment or condition label means: roughly 19 received Ad26.COV2.S at low or high dose, single or two shots; 5 received placebo; per-sample allocation not given. Repertoires of vaccine and placebo recipients were sequenced from samples collected on day 63 after the first injection. Cohort 1b enrolled some 25 adults aged 18-55 years at a single site in Boston, USA, between 29 July and 7 August 2020. Ad26.COV2.S was a replication-incompetent adenovirus type 26 vector that expressed a prefusion-stabilized SARS-CoV-2 spike protein derived from the original Wuhan strain. This receptor was identified in a person aged 18-60 years who received the Ad26.COV2.S COVID-19 vaccine or a placebo. Sequencing was performed on peripheral blood, taken in a trial of Ad26.COV2.S vaccine versus placebo.

Here is the DNA: TGTGCCAGCAGGAACAGCCAAGAGACCCAGTACTTC. Its translation reads: CASRNSQETQYF. The V gene is TRBV6-6 and the J gene is TRBJ2-5; the D segment cannot be called with confidence. Measured from the cysteine to the phenylalanine, the CDR3 is 12 residues long. The entry retains the CDR3 DNA only, 36 bases that are in frame from base 1. The V end loses 6 bases and the J end loses 1 base, and a stretch of 6 bases separates them. CDR1 is given as MNHNY and CDR2 as SVGAGI, both from the germline V gene (reference sequence).